This record covers a single T cell receptor (beta chain). No antigen is known for it. In germline, CDR1 is SNHLY, CDR2 FYNNEI. The V and J ends lost 6 bases and 0 bases respectively, with 12 bases between them. CDR3 length: 15 residues. The Oncomine TCR Beta short-read assay sequenced DNA from cultured CD4+ T cells. MiXCR, run by TCRdb on the PCR reads, gives a single entry per CDR3 protein. The sample consists of a few thousand distinct CDR3 sequences, around 33% of them appearing once. The data were obtained in a study of vaccination and CD4 T cells after COVID-19. Whole-study context: Median time from second vaccine dose to sampling was less than 85 days (14 to 241). Culture controls were given either a CEFX pool, an HIV-1 Nef pool, or no peptide.

The treatment is: approximately 11-day PBMC culture with coronavirus spike peptide pools or control peptides (ViraFEST assay). The chain links TRBV2 to TRBJ1-5; D uncertain. Sequencing input: CD4+ T cells from blood, cultured in vitro. The clonotype was recovered from a human donor who had recovered from COVID-19. CDR3 sequence: CASRPTDHSNQPQHF. Here the CDR3 DNA reads TGTGCCAGCAGGCCCACGGACCATAGCAATCAGCCCCAGCATTTT.